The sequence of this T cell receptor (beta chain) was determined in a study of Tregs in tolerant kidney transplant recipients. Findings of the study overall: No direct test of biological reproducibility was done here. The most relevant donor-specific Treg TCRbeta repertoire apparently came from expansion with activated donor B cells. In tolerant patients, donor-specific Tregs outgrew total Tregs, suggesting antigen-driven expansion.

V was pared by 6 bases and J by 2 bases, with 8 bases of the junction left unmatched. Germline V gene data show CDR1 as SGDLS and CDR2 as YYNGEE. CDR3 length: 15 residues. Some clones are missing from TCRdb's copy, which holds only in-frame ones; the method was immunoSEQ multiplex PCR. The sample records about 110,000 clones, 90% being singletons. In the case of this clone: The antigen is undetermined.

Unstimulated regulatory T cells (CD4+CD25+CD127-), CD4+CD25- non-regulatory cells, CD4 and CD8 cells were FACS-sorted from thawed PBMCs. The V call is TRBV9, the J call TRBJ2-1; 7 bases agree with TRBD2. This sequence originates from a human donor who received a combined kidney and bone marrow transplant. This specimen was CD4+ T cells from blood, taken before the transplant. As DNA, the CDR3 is TGTGCCAGCACCCTTGGGCGGGAGCCCTACAATGAGCAGTTCTTC. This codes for CASTLGREPYNEQFF.